These T cell receptor beta chains were read from a single sample in a study of response to subunit inactivated influenza vaccine. Using its own MiXCR run on the RT-PCR reads, TCRdb lists one record per CDR3 protein. The profile shows roughly 650,000 distinct CDR3 sequences, approximately 14% of them singletons. The sample consisted of PBMCs from blood, taken approximately 13 days after vaccination. The receptors derive from a man aged 45-60 years who received an inactivated influenza vaccine. The CDR3 runs from the conserved cysteine through the conserved F or W. A D gene is named only where the DNA matches it firmly. Not every row has a clone size; where given, it reads once, few, many or a size class.

clone size,V gene,D gene,J gene,CDR3 protein,CDR3 DNA
.,TRBV20-1,.,TRBJ1-5,CSARVGGVVAQPQHF,TGCAGTGCTAGAGTCGGAGGTGTGGTAGCCCAGCCCCAGCATTTT
many,TRBV18,.,TRBJ2-7,CASSASSYEQYF,TGTGCCAGCAGTGCCAGCTCCTACGAGCAGTACTTC
.,TRBV12-3/TRBV12-4,.,TRBJ2-2,CASSSAAPGELFF,TGTGCCAGCAGTTCCGCAGCGCCCGGGGAGCTGTTTTTT
.,TRBV12-5,.,TRBJ1-4,CASGLITGRWKEKLFF,TGTGCTAGTGGTTTGATCACAGGGCGGTGGAAAGAAAAACTGTTTTTT
.,TRBV5-1,.,TRBJ1-1,CASSFGGYAEAFF,TGCGCCAGCAGCTTTGGGGGGTACGCTGAAGCTTTCTTT
few,TRBV15,TRBD2,TRBJ2-1,CATSRDRASGIRYNEQFF,TGTGCCACCAGCAGAGATCGCGCTAGCGGGATCAGGTACAATGAGCAGTTCTTC
few,TRBV19,TRBD2,TRBJ2-7,CASSTSGSYEQYF,TGTGCCAGTAGTACTAGCGGGTCCTACGAGCAGTACTTC
many,TRBV6-1,TRBD1,TRBJ1-2,CASSDAVGGGGYTF,TGTGCCAGCAGTGACGCTGTGGGAGGGGGCGGCTACACCTTC
many,TRBV28,.,TRBJ1-6,CASSLLGDLLHF,TGTGCCAGCAGTTTATTGGGTGACCTCCTCCACTTT
.,TRBV7-2,.,TRBJ2-7,CASSPVQGSSYEQYF,TGTGCCAGCAGCCCTGTACAGGGCAGCTCCTACGAGCAGTACTTC
.,TRBV20-1,TRBD2,TRBJ2-7,CSASVLLAGPYEQYF,TGCAGTGCTAGTGTTTTATTAGCGGGACCCTACGAGCAGTACTTC
few,TRBV24-1,.,TRBJ2-1,CATSDPPLQGVDNEQFF,TGTGCCACCAGTGACCCCCCATTGCAGGGAGTCGACAATGAGCAGTTCTTC
.,TRBV12-3/TRBV12-4,TRBD2,TRBJ2-3,CASSPMREDTQYF,TGTGCCAGCAGTCCGATGCGGGAGGATACGCAGTATTTT
few,TRBV28,TRBD1,TRBJ1-6,CASSLPTGGRLDRSPLHF,TGTGCCAGCAGTTTGCCTACAGGGGGCAGATTGGATAGATCACCCCTCCACTTT
once,TRBV28,TRBD2,TRBJ2-7,CASSDTSVYEQYF,TGTGCCAGCAGTGATACTAGCGTCTACGAGCAGTACTTC
.,TRBV18,.,TRBJ2-7,CASSPGPHSYEQYF,TGTGCCAGCTCACCGGGACCGCACTCCTACGAGCAGTACTTC
many,TRBV10-3,TRBD1,TRBJ1-1,CAISKGQGAAEAFF,TGTGCCATCAGTAAGGGACAGGGGGCGGCTGAAGCTTTCTTT
.,TRBV7-8,.,TRBJ2-1,CASSRLPGGASSYNEQFF,TGTGCCAGCAGCCGACTTCCGGGCGGGGCAAGCTCCTACAATGAGCAGTTCTTC
.,TRBV11-2,TRBD1,TRBJ2-1,CASSLIGPGQGRNEQFF,TGTGCCAGCAGCTTAATCGGACCGGGACAGGGGAGGAATGAGCAGTTCTTC
many,TRBV7-2,.,TRBJ2-2,CASSTHRSTGELFF,TGTGCCAGCAGTACACACAGGTCCACCGGGGAGCTGTTTTTT
few,TRBV9,.,TRBJ2-2,CASSVGVSGNTGELFF,TGTGCCAGCAGCGTAGGGGTTAGCGGGAACACCGGGGAGCTGTTTTTT
few,TRBV25-1,TRBD1,TRBJ1-2,CASSHGNRGDYGYTF,TGTGCCAGCAGCCATGGGAACAGGGGGGACTATGGCTACACCTTC
.,TRBV12-3/TRBV12-4,TRBD1,TRBJ1-2,CASSTGTGNGYTF,TGTGCCAGCAGTACCGGGACAGGAAATGGCTACACCTTC
few,TRBV27,TRBD1,TRBJ1-5,CASRPGQNNQPQHF,TGTGCCAGCAGGCCGGGACAGAATAATCAGCCCCAGCATTTT
few,TRBV5-1,.,TRBJ2-2,CASSLDITGELFF,TGCGCCAGCAGTCTGGACATCACCGGGGAGCTGTTTTTT
few,TRBV7-2,TRBD2,TRBJ2-7,CASSRRDYKYEQYF,TGTGCCAGCAGTCGGCGGGACTACAAATACGAGCAGTACTTC
few,TRBV5-1,TRBD1,TRBJ1-5,CASSFVAGGQPQHF,TGCGCCAGCAGCTTCGTGGCAGGGGGACAGCCCCAGCATTTT
many,TRBV6-1,.,TRBJ1-5,CASSPEQGPNQPQHF,TGTGCCAGCAGTCCGGAACAGGGACCCAATCAGCCCCAGCATTTT
many,TRBV2,TRBD1,TRBJ2-1,CASSEGQGAYNEQFF,TGTGCCAGCAGTGAAGGACAGGGGGCCTACAATGAGCAGTTCTTC
few,TRBV7-2,.,TRBJ2-7,CASSISRRYEQYF,TGTGCCAGCAGTATTAGCCGGAGGTACGAGCAGTACTTC
.,TRBV7-2,TRBD1,TRBJ1-5,CASSPQGGHQPQHF,TGTGCCAGCAGTCCTCAGGGGGGCCATCAGCCCCAGCATTTT
many,TRBV4-3,.,TRBJ2-2,CASSQTSRPNTGELFF,TGCGCCAGCAGCCAAACTAGCCGACCGAACACCGGGGAGCTGTTTTTT
few,TRBV15,.,TRBJ1-1,CATSRDGQQNTEAFF,TGTGCCACCAGCAGAGACGGACAGCAGAACACTGAAGCTTTCTTT
.,TRBV7-2,.,TRBJ2-7,CASSLEEYEQYF,TGTGCCAGCAGCCTCGAGGAGTACGAGCAGTACTTC
.,TRBV4-3,TRBD2,TRBJ2-3,CATKRGGPADTQYF,TGCGCCACGAAGCGGGGGGGCCCCGCAGATACGCAGTATTTT
few,TRBV20-1,TRBD1,TRBJ2-7,CSARAPGQVFSYEQYF,TGCAGTGCTAGGGCCCCGGGACAGGTCTTTTCCTACGAGCAGTACTTC
.,TRBV5-6,.,TRBJ2-5,CASSIWTEEETQYF,TGTGCCAGCAGCATCTGGACAGAAGAAGAGACCCAGTACTTC
many,TRBV2,TRBD1,TRBJ2-2,CASRRAYRGFDTGELFF,TGTGCCAGCAGGAGGGCCTACAGGGGTTTTGACACCGGGGAGCTGTTTTTT
.,TRBV7-6,TRBD1,TRBJ2-7,CASSLEPTGAGYEQYF,TGTGCCAGCAGCTTAGAGCCGACAGGGGCTGGCTACGAGCAGTACTTC
.,TRBV5-1,TRBD2,TRBJ2-1,CASSLVIAGGGNEQFF,TGCGCCAGCAGCTTGGTTATAGCGGGAGGTGGTAATGAGCAGTTCTTC
.,TRBV21-1,.,TRBJ2-7,CASRGGAGYEQYF,TGTGCCAGCAGAGGGGGAGCCGGCTACGAGCAGTACTTC
.,TRBV29-1,.,TRBJ2-7,CSVEDRGDGYEQYF,TGCAGCGTTGAAGATCGGGGTGATGGCTACGAGCAGTACTTC
once,TRBV7-9,.,TRBJ1-2,CASSLAGGGGKTGGYTF,TGTGCCAGCAGCTTAGCAGGTGGTGGTGGAAAGACGGGAGGCTACACCTTC
.,TRBV6-1,.,TRBJ2-7,CASSEGGHLYEQYF,TGTGCCAGCAGTGAAGGAGGACATCTATACGAGCAGTACTTC
.,TRBV3-1,TRBD2,TRBJ2-7,CASSQGLAGIGYEQYF,TGTGCCAGCAGCCAAGGGCTAGCGGGAATCGGCTACGAGCAGTACTTC
.,TRBV7-7,.,TRBJ2-5,CASSLGGPGTETQYF,TGTGCCAGCAGCTTAGGGGGGCCGGGGACCGAGACCCAGTACTTC
.,TRBV12-3/TRBV12-4,.,TRBJ2-3,CASRQASTDTQYF,TGTGCCAGTCGGCAGGCAAGCACAGATACGCAGTATTTT
many,TRBV6-1,.,TRBJ1-5,CASSVRQGRYQPQHF,TGTGCCAGCAGTGTCAGGCAGGGTAGATATCAGCCCCAGCATTTT
.,TRBV3-1,.,TRBJ2-5,CASSLLSSVGKTQYF,TGTGCCAGCAGCCTTCTTTCTAGCGTTGGAAAGACCCAGTACTTC
few,TRBV10-3,.,TRBJ2-5,CAISDWSPGQETQYF,TGTGCCATCAGTGATTGGTCGCCGGGGCAAGAGACCCAGTACTTC
.,TRBV11-2,TRBD2,TRBJ2-7,CASSLGSSGLPYEQYF,TGTGCCAGCAGCTTAGGGTCTAGCGGGCTTCCCTACGAGCAGTACTTC
.,TRBV5-1,.,TRBJ2-3,CASSLGRWEKRSDTQYF,TGCGCCAGCAGCTTGGGTAGGTGGGAGAAGAGGTCAGATACGCAGTATTTT
.,TRBV15,.,TRBJ1-4,CATSRGIRVGEKLFF,TGTGCCACCAGCAGAGGAATTAGGGTCGGTGAAAAACTGTTTTTT
few,TRBV20-1,TRBD2,TRBJ2-7,CSARGTSGLSSYEQYF,TGCAGTGCTAGGGGGACTAGCGGGCTGAGCTCCTACGAGCAGTACTTC
.,TRBV13,.,TRBJ2-5,CASSSSGLEETQYF,TGTGCCAGCAGCTCTAGTGGACTGGAAGAGACCCAGTACTTC
.,TRBV11-2,.,TRBJ1-5,CASSLVEGSNQPQHF,TGTGCCAGCAGCTTAGTTGAGGGTAGCAATCAGCCCCAGCATTTT
few,TRBV11-1,.,TRBJ2-5,CASSFRVIKYQETQYF,TGTGCCAGCAGCTTTCGGGTCATTAAGTACCAAGAGACCCAGTACTTC
many,TRBV7-3,TRBD2,TRBJ2-1,CASSLTAGLAGRGNEQFF,TGTGCCAGCAGCTTAACGGCCGGACTAGCGGGTAGAGGCAATGAGCAGTTCTTC
few,TRBV20-1,TRBD1,TRBJ1-2,CSARDRGVPPPGYTF,TGCAGTGCTAGAGACAGGGGGGTACCTCCGCCTGGCTACACCTTC